The 28 T cell receptor beta chains presented below share a single source sample, sequenced in a study of CXCR3-negative and CXCR3-positive naive CD8 T cells. Study-wide findings and caveats: The TRB CDR3s that CXCR3-positive naive cells carried were more hydrophobic than those of CXCR3-negative naive cells.

Preparation of TRB cDNA libraries relied on 5' RACE carrying UMI labels. Using the 5' RACE reads, TCRdb records one entry per CDR3 protein without DNA. The listing contains some 120,000 distinct CDR3 sequences. Their recognized antigens are unknown. The sequencing input was naive CXCR3+ CD8+ T cells from blood. Subset noted: CD45RO-CCR7+CD27+CD95- naive CD8+ T cells expressing CXCR3 (TNR3+). Every receptor here comes from a human donor in good health. Some clones in this sample may be carry-over from other donors' samples.

The chain links TRBV5-1 to TRBJ2-7; TCRdb outputs TRBD1, but without DNA this stays unchecked. CDR1 and CDR2 from the germline V gene are SGHRS and YFSETQ. This CDR3 spans 14 amino acids. The CDR3 region is CASSPGTGSYEQYF.

V and J are TRBV9 and TRBJ2-2; the D call from TCRdb, TRBD2, cannot be confirmed without DNA. The CDR3 length is 15 residues. Germline assignment: CDR1 SGDLS and CDR2 YYNGEE. The CDR3: CASSVRTTNTGELFF.

The chain carries TRBV7-9 and TRBJ2-3; TCRdb picks TRBD2, but there is no DNA to check that call. Per germline, CDR1 SEHNR and CDR2 FQNEAQ (reference sequence). CDR3 size: 14 residues. CDR3: CASSFSGGTDTQYF.

The chain combines TRBV7-6 with TRBJ2-3; no DNA is available, so the TRBD2 call from TCRdb remains unchecked. Looked up from germline, CDR1 is SGHVS and CDR2 is FNYEAQ. The CDR3 is 16 amino acids. The CDR3 here is CASSLELALATDTQYF.

CDR3 loop: CASSLVGGGAPTDTQYF. The genes are TRBV5-1 and TRBJ2-3; the D call from TCRdb, TRBD1, cannot be confirmed without DNA. The CDR3 runs 17 residues. Germline V gives CDR1 SGHRS, CDR2 YFSETQ.

The CDR3 is CASSSITGGRFF. The chain joins TRBV7-2 to TRBJ2-1; TCRdb's D call, TRBD1, is unchecked because there is no DNA. The CDR3 is 12 residues long. Germline values: CDR1 SGHTA, CDR2 FQGNSA.

The chain carries TRBV7-6 and TRBJ1-1; TCRdb reports TRBD1, a call that lacks DNA to check it against. The CDR3 has 15 residues. Germline V CDR1 and CDR2: SGHVS, FNYEAQ. The CDR3 loop reads CAIQSPEGLNTEAFF. The full variable domain, completed using reference TRBV7-6 and TRBJ1-1, is GAGVSQSPRYKVTKRGQDVALRCDPISGHVSLYWYRQALGQGPEFLTYFNYEAQQDKSGLPNDRFSAERPEGSISTLTIQRTEQRDSAMYRCAIQSPEGLNTEAFFGQGTRLTVV.

The rearrangement joins TRBV7-9 to TRBJ2-3; TCRdb's assignment of TRBD1 cannot be checked, as there is no DNA. The CDR3 consists of 15 residues. CDR1 SEHNR and CDR2 FQNEAQ come from the germline V gene (reference sequence). Here the CDR3 reads CASSLRTGFTDTQYF.

The chain recombines TRBV11-2 with TRBJ1-2; TCRdb proposes TRBD1, but this gene call is untestable without DNA. CDR1 and CDR2 (germline): SGHAT, FQNNGV. This CDR3 spans 14 amino acids. The CDR3: CASSLVSAGYGYTF.

This chain's CDR3 is CSVDSNTEAFF. The rearrangement links TRBV29-1 to TRBJ1-1. Germline lookup yields CDR1 SQVTM and CDR2 ANQGSEA. This CDR3 has 11 residues.

The chain joins TRBV6-2 or TRBV6-3 to TRBJ1-1. The CDR3 length is 14 residues. Germline loops: CDR1 MNHEY, CDR2 SVGEGT. CDR3 protein: CASSYSLMNTEAFF.

V usage is TRBV7-3 and J usage is TRBJ1-1; the D call from TCRdb, TRBD1, cannot be confirmed without DNA. The CDR3 consists of 13 residues. Germline V gene data show CDR1 as SGHTA and CDR2 as FQGTGA. This chain's CDR3 is CASSVLGIAEAFF.

J is TRBJ1-4 and V is TRBV7-9; checking the TCRdb D call of TRBD1 is not possible without DNA. The CDR3 is made up of 17 amino acids. Germline loops: CDR1 SEHNR, CDR2 FQNEAQ (reference sequence). This chain's CDR3 is CASSPPKTGETNEKLFF.

The chain carries TRBV6-6 and TRBJ1-1. The CDR3 is made up of 16 amino acids. Germline values: CDR1 MNHNY, CDR2 SVGAGI (reference sequence). CDR3 in amino acids: CASGPRFGELGTEAFF.

The chain combines TRBV5-4 with TRBJ2-7; there is no DNA to check the TCRdb D call of TRBD1. This CDR3 is 14 amino acids long. Germline V gene lookup returns CDR1 SGHNT and CDR2 YYREEE (reference sequence). The CDR3 reads CASSEGSRFYEQYF.

CDR3 residues: CASSPDPGQYNEQFF. The V and J genes are TRBV27 and TRBJ2-1; the TCRdb call, TRBD1, lacks DNA for checking. CDR1 and CDR2 from the germline V gene are MNHEY and SMNVEV (reference sequence). The CDR3 runs 15 residues.

This chain links TRBV7-2 with TRBJ1-1; TCRdb's D gene call, TRBD1, goes unchecked for lack of DNA. Germline lookup yields CDR1 SGHTA and CDR2 FQGNSA. This CDR3 is 13 amino acids long. Here the CDR3 reads CASSPVGTAEAFF. The whole variable domain, remainder taken from reference TRBV7-2 and TRBJ1-1, is GAGVSQSPSNKVTEKGKDVELRCDPISGHTALYWYRQSLGQGLEFLIYFQGNSAPDKSGLPSDRFSAERTGGSVSTLTIQRTQQEDSAVYLCASSPVGTAEAFFGQGTRLTVV.

The V and J genes are TRBV12-3 or TRBV12-4 and TRBJ1-2. The CDR3 covers 13 residues. CDR3 region: CASSFGVNYGYTF.

The chain combines TRBV6-2 or TRBV6-3 with TRBJ2-5. CDR3 size: 13 residues. The germline V gene encodes CDR1 MNHEY and CDR2 SVGEGT. CDR3 sequence: CASSYGYWETQYF.

This chain links TRBV28 with TRBJ1-6; TCRdb indicates TRBD1, and absent DNA this call remains unverified. Germline V CDR1 and CDR2: MDHEN, SYDVKM. CDR3 length equals 13 residues. The CDR3 protein is CASSPSRNSPLHF.

The chain couples TRBV12-3 or TRBV12-4 to TRBJ2-3; the TCRdb call, TRBD2, lacks DNA for checking. CDR3 length: 13 residues. Here the CDR3 reads CVSQAGGPDTQYF.

The chain uses TRBV27 and TRBJ1-2; TCRdb proposes TRBD1, but this gene call is untestable without DNA. The CDR3 covers 16 residues. Per the germline V gene, CDR1 is MNHEY and CDR2 is SMNVEV (reference sequence). CDR3 amino acids: CASSPFTGTGDSGYTF.

The rearrangement joins TRBV7-8 to TRBJ1-4. The CDR3 runs to 15 residues. Germline CDR1 reads SGHVS; CDR2 reads FQNEAQ. The CDR3 region is CASSNSRPRDEKLFF.

This chain joins TRBV7-2 and TRBJ2-7; TCRdb returns TRBD1, unconfirmable since there is no DNA. The CDR3 consists of 15 residues. CDR1 and CDR2 from the germline V gene are SGHTA and FQGNSA. The CDR3 sequence: CASSFELQGGYEQYF.

This chain links TRBV19 with TRBJ1-1; TCRdb proposes TRBD1, but this gene call is untestable without DNA. This CDR3 has 13 residues. CDR1 is LNHDA, CDR2 SQIVND, per germline (reference sequence). CDR3 sequence: CASKLRGDTEAFF.

The chain has TRBV12-3 or TRBV12-4 and TRBJ2-3; TCRdb selects TRBD2, and the lack of DNA leaves this call unchecked. The CDR3 is made up of 15 amino acids. The CDR3 sequence is CASSFVAGGQDTQYF.

The chain uses TRBV28 and TRBJ2-3. This CDR3 is 12 amino acids long. Germline CDR1 MDHEN, CDR2 SYDVKM. CDR3 residues: CARSAYTDTQYF.

The genes are TRBV7-3 and TRBJ2-1. Germline loops: CDR1 SGHTA, CDR2 FQGTGA. This CDR3 has 13 residues. The CDR3 here is CASSQYSYNEQFF.